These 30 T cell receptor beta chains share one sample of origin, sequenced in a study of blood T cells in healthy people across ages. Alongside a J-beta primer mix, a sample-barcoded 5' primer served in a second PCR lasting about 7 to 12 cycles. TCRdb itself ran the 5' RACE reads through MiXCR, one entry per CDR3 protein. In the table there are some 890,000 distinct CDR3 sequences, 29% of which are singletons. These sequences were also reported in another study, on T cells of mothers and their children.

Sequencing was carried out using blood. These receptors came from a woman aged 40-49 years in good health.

The CDR3, as DNA: TGTGCCAGCAGTTTAGGGCAGGCAAAAGATACGCAGTATTTT. Translating gives CASSLGQAKDTQYF. The rearrangement links TRBV27 to TRBJ2-3, with unresolved D. Trimming left V 2 bases short and J 5 bases short, with 11 bases between. Germline V CDR1 and CDR2: MNHEY, SMNVEV (reference sequence). This CDR3 spans 14 amino acids.

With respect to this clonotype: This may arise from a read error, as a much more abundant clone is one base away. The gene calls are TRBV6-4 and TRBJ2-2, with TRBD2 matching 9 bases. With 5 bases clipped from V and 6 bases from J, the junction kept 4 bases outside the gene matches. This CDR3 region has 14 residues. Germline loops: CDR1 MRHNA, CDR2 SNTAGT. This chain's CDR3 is CASSSGTSPGELFF. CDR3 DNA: TGTGCCAGCAGTTCCGGGACTAGCCCCGGGGAGCTGTTTTTT.

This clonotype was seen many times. The CDR3 DNA follows: TGCAGTGCTAGAGATCTTAGGGGGCAGCGGTCCGTTCAGCCCCAGCATTTT. It specifies CSARDLRGQRSVQPQHF. The J gene is TRBJ1-5, the V gene TRBV20-1; 7 bases agree with TRBD1. The CDR3 runs 17 residues. Germline V gene sequence: CDR1 DFQATT, CDR2 SNEGSKA (reference sequence). V lost 0 bases, J lost 6 bases, and 14 bases stayed unmatched.

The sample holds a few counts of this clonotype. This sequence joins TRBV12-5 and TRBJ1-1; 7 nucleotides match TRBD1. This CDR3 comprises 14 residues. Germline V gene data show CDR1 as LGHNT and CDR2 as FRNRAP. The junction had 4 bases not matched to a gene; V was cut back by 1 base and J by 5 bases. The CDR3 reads CASGLAGGRTEAFF. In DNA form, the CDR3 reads TGTGCTAGTGGTTTGGCAGGGGGAAGAACTGAAGCTTTCTTT.

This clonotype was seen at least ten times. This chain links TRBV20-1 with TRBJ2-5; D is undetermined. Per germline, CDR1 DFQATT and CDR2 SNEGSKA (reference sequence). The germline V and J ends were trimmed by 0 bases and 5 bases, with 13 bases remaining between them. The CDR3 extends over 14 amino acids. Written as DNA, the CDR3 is TGCAGTGCTAGAGATTGGCGGCTCGGTGAGACCCAGTACTTC. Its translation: CSARDWRLGETQYF.

The chain's CDR3 is CASSRLEGAGGWNTIYF. In DNA, the CDR3 is TGTGCCAGCAGCCGTCTGGAAGGGGCAGGGGGCTGGAACACCATATATTTT. The chain has TRBV4-2 and TRBJ1-3; 8 positions agree with TRBD1. The CDR3 spans 17 residues. With 4 bases clipped from V and 7 bases from J, the junction kept 15 bases outside the gene matches. CDR1 LGHNA and CDR2 YNFKEQ come from the germline V gene.

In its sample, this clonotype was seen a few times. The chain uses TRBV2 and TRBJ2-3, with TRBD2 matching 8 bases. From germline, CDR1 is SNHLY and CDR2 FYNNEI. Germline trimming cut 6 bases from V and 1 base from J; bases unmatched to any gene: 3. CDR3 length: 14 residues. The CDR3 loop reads CASRRGDRTDTQYF. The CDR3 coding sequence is TGTGCCAGCAGGCGGGGGGATCGCACAGATACGCAGTATTTT.

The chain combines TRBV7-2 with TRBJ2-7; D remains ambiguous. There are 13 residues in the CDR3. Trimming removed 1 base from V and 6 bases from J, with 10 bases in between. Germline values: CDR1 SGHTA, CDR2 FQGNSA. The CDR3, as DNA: TGTGCCAGCAGCTTAGGCGTAGGCCTCGAGCAGTACTTC. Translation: CASSLGVGLEQYF.

The CDR3 reads CATGGTSGANVLTF. CDR3 sequence (DNA): TGTGCCACCGGCGGGACCTCTGGGGCCAACGTCCTGACTTTC. The V call is TRBV24-1, the J call TRBJ2-6, with a possible D match to TRBD2 (6 bases). Trimming pared 9 bases from V and 0 bases from J, leaving 8 bases between. Looked up from germline, CDR1 is KGHDR and CDR2 is SFDVKD. CDR3 size: 14 residues.

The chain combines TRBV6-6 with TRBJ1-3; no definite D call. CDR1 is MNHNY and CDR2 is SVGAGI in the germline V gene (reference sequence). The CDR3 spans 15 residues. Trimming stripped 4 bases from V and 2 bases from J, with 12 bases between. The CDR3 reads CASSFVRGTGNTIYF. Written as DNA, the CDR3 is TGTGCCAGCAGTTTTGTCCGAGGAACTGGAAACACCATATATTTT.

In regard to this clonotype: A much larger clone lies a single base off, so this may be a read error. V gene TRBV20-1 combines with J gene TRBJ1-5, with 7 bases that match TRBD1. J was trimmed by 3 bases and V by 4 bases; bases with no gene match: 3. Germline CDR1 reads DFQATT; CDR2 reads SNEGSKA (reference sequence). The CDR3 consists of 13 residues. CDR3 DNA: TGCAGTGCTACCGGGACAGTCAATCAGCCCCAGCATTTT. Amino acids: CSATGTVNQPQHF.

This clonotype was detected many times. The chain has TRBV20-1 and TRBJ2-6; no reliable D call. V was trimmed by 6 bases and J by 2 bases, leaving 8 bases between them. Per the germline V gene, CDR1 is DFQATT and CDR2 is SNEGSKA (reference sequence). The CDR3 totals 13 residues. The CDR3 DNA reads TGCAGTGCGAGTCGCACTGGGGCCAACGTCCTGACTTTC. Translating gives CSASRTGANVLTF.

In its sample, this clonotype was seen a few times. CDR3 sequence reads: CASSIADRGPYEQYF. The CDR3 DNA reads as TGTGCCAGCAGCATTGCCGACAGGGGCCCCTACGAGCAGTACTTC. The chain joins TRBV12-3 or TRBV12-4 to TRBJ2-1; 8 bases match TRBD1. The J call may be faulty, since TRBJ2-7 better matches the DNA end. This CDR3 contains 15 residues.

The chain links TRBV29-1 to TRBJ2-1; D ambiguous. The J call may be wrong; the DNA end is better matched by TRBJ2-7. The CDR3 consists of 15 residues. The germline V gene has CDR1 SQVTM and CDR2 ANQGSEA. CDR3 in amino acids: CSVNLPFLSYNEQYF. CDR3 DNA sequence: TGCAGCGTTAACTTACCTTTCCTCTCGTACAATGAGCAGTACTTC.

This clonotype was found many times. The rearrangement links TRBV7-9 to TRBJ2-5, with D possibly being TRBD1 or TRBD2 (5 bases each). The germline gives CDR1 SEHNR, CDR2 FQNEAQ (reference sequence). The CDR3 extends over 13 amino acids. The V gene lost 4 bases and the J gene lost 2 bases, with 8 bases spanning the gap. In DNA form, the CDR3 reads TGTGCCAGCAGCTCCGGGACGCAAGAGACCCAGTACTTC. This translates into CASSSGTQETQYF.

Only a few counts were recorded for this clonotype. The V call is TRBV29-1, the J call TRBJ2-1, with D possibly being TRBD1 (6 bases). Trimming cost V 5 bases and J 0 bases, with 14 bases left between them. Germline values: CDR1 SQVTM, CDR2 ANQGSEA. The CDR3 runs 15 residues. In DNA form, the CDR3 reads TGCAGCGTTTCCGGGACATCCAGCTCCTACAATGAGCAGTTCTTC. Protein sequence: CSVSGTSSSYNEQFF.

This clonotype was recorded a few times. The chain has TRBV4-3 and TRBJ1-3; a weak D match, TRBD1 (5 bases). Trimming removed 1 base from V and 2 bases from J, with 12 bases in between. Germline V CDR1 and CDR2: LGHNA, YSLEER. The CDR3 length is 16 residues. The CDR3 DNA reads TGCGCCAGCAGCCAAGGGGTGCGGGGACCTGGAAACACCATATATTTT. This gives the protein CASSQGVRGPGNTIYF.

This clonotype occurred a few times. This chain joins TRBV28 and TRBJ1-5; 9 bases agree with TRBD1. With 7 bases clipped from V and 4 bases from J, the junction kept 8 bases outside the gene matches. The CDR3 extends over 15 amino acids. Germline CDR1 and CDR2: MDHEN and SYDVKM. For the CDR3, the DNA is TGTGCCAGCAACCCTCCGGGACAGGGAAATCAGCCCCAGCATTTT. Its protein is CASNPPGQGNQPQHF.

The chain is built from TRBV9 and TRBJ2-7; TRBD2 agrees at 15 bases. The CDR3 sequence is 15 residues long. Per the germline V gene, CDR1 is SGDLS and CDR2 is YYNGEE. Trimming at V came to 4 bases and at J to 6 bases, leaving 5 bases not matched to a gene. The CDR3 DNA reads TGTGCCAGCAGCCGTCAGGGACTAGCGGGGGGCGAGCAGTACTTC. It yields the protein CASSRQGLAGGEQYF.

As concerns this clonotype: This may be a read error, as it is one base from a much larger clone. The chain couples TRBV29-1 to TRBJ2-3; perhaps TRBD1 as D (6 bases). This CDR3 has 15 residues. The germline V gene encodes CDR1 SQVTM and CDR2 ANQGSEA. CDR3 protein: CSVEIRALRTDTRYF. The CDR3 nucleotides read TGCAGCGTTGAAATTCGGGCCTTAAGGACAGATACGCGGTATTTT.

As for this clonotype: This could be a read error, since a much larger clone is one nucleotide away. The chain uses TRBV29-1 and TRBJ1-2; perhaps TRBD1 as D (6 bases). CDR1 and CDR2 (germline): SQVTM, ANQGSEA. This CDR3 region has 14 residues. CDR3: CSVDGGARGYGCTF. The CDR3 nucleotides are TGCAGCGTTGATGGGGGGGCCCGTGGCTATGGCTGCACCTTC.

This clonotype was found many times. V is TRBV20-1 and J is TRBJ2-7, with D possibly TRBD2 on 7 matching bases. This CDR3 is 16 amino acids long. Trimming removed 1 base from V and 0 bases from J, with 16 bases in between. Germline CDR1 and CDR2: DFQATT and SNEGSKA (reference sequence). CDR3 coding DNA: TGCAGTGCTAGAGGAGGGGGAGCGGGGAGCTCCTACGAGCAGTACTTC. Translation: CSARGGGAGSSYEQYF.

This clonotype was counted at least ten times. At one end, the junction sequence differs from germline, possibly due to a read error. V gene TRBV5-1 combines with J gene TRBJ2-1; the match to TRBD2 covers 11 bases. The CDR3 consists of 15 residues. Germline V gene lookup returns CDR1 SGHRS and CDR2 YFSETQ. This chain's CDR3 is CASSFGTSGYNEQFF. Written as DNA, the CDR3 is TGTGCTAGCAGCTTCGGGACTAGCGGCTACAATGAGCAGTTCTTC.

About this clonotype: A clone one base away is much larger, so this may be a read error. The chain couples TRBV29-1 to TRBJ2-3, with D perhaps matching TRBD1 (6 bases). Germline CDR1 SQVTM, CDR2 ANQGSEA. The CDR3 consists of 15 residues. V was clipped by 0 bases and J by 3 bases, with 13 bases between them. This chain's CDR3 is CSVEDWTEGTDTQYF. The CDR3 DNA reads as TGCAGCGTTGAAGATTGGACAGAGGGTACAGATACGCAGTATTTT.

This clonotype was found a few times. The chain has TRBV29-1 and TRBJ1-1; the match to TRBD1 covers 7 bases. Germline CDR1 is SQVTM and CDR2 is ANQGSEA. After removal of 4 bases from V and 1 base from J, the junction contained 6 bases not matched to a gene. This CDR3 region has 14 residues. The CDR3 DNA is TGCAGCGTTGGGCGGGACAGCCCGAACACTGAAGCTTTCTTT. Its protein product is CSVGRDSPNTEAFF. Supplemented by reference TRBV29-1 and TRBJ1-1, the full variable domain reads SAVISQKPSRDICQRGTSLTIQCQVDSQVTMMFWYRQQPGQSLTLIATANQGSEATYESGFVIDKFPISRPNLTFSTLTVSNMSPEDSSIYLCSVGRDSPNTEAFFGQGTRLTVV.

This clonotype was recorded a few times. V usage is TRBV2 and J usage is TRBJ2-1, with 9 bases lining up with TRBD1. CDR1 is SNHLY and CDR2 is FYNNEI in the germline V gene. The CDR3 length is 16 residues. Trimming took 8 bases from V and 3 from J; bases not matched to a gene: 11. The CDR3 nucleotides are TGTGCCAGCCCAGCTCGTCGGGACAGGGTCTACAATGAGCAGTTCTTC. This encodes CASPARRDRVYNEQFF.

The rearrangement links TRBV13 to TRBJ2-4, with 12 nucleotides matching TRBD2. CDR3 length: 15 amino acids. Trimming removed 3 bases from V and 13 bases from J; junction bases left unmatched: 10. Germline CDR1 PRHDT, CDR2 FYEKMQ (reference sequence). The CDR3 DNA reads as TGTGCCAGCAGCTTCCGACTAGCGGGGGCAAATGAGCAGTACTTC. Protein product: CASSFRLAGANEQYF. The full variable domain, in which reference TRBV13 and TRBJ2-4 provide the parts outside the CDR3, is AAGVIQSPRHLIKEKRETATLKCYPIPRHDTVYWYQQGPGQDPQFLISFYEKMQSDKGSIPDRFSAQQFSDYHSELNMSSLELGDSALYFCASSFRLAGANEQYFGAGTRLSVL.

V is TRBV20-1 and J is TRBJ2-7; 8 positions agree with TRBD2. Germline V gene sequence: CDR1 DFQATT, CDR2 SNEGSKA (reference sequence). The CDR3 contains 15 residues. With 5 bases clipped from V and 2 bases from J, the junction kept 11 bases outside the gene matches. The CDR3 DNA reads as TGCAGTGCTGAACGGGACGGGGGGGCGGCCTACGAGCAGTACTTC. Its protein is CSAERDGGAAYEQYF.

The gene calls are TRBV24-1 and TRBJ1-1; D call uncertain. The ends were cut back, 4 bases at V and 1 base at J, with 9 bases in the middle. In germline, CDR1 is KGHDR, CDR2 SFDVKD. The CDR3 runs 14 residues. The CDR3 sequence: CATSDSDGNTEAFF. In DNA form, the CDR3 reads TGTGCCACCAGTGACTCGGACGGGAACACTGAAGCTTTCTTT.

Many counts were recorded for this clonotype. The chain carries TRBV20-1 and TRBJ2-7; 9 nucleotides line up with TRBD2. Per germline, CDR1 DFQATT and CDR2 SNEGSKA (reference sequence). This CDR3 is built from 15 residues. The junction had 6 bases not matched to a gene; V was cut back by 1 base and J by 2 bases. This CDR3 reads CSARVRASGAYEQYF. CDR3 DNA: TGCAGTGCTAGAGTGAGGGCTAGCGGGGCCTACGAGCAGTACTTC.